The clone carrying this T cell receptor beta chain was counted many times. Expressed TCRB transcripts got sequenced, as all isolated RNA was reverse transcribed. Profiling relied on immunoSEQ multiplex PCR, and the TCRdb table lists in-frame clones only, not all of them. The repertoire holds under 800,000 clones, with about 16% as singletons. The length of the CDR3 is 12 residues. CDR1 is MDHEN, CDR2 SYDVKM, per germline. Unmatched junction bases numbered 5, after V lost 5 bases and J lost 8 bases. The data are from a study of beta chain features in type 1 diabetes. Material for sequencing was naive CD4+ T cells from blood. The rearrangement joins TRBV28 to TRBJ1-2, with 7 nucleotides matching TRBD1. This sequence was found in a man between 18 and 35 years old in good health. The CDR3: CASSDRDRGYTF. The CDR3 DNA reads as TGTGCCAGCAGTGACAGGGATAGAGGCTACACCTTC.